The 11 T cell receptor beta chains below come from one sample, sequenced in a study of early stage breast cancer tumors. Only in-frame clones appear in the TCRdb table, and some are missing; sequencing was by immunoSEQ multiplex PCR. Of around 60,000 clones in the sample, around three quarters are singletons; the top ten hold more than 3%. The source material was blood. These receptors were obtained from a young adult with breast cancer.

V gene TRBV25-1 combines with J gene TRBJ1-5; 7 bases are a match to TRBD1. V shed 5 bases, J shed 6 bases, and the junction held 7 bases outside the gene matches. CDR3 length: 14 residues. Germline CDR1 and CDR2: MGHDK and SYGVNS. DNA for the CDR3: TGTGCCAGCAGTCCTACAGGGGCATCTCAGCCCCAGCATTTT. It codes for CASSPTGASQPQHF.

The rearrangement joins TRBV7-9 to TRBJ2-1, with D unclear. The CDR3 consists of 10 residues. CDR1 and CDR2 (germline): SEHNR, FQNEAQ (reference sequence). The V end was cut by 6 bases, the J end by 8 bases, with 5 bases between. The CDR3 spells CASSRDEQFF. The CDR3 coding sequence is TGTGCCAGCAGTCGGGATGAGCAGTTCTTC.

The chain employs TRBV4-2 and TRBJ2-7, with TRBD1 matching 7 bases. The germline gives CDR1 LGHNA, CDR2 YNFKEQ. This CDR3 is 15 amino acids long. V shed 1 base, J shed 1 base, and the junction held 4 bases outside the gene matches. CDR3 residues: CASSQAGTVSYEQYF. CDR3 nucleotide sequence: TGTGCCAGCAGCCAAGCCGGGACAGTTTCCTACGAGCAGTACTTC.

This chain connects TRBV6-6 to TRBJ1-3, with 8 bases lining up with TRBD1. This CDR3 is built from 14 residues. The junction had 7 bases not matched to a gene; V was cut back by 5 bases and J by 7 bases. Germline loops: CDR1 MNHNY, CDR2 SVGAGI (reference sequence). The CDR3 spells CASSTWTGKNTIYF. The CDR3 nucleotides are TGTGCCAGCAGTACATGGACAGGGAAGAACACCATATATTTT.

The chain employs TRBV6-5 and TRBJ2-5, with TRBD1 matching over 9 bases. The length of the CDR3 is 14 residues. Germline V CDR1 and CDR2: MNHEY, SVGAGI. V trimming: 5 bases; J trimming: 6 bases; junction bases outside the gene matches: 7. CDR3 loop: CASSQSGQGQTQYF. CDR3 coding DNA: TGTGCCAGCAGTCAGTCGGGACAGGGACAGACCCAGTACTTC.

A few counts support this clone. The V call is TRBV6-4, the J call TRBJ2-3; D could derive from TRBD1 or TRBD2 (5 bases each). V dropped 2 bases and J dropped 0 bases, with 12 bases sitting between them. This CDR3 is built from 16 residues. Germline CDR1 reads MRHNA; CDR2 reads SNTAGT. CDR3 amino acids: CASSDRDGSSTDTQYF. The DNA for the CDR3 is TGTGCCAGCAGTGACCGGGACGGCTCTAGCACAGATACGCAGTATTTT.

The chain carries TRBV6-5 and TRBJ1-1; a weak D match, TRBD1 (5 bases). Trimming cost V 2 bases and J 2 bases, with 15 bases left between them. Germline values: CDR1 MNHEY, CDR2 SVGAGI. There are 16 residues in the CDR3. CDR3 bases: TGTGCCAGCAGTTACGGGGGTTGGGGACCAAACACTGAAGCTTTCTTT. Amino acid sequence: CASSYGGWGPNTEAFF.

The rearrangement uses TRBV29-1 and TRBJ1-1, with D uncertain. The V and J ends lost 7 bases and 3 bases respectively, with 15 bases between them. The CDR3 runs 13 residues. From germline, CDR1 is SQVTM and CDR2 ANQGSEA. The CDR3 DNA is TGCAGCGCCCGACTTACCGGGGACACTGAAGCTTTCTTT. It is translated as CSARLTGDTEAFF.

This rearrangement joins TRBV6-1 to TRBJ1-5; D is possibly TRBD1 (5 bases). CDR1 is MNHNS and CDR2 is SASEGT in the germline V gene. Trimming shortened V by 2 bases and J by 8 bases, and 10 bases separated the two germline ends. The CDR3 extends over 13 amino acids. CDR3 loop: CASSENEGKPQHF. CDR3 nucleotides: TGTGCCAGCAGTGAAAACGAGGGGAAGCCCCAGCATTTT.

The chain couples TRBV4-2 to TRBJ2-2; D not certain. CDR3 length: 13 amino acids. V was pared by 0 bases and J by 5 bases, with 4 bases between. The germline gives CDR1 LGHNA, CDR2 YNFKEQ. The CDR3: CASSQDSTGELFF. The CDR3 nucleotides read TGTGCCAGCAGCCAAGATAGTACCGGGGAGCTGTTTTTT.

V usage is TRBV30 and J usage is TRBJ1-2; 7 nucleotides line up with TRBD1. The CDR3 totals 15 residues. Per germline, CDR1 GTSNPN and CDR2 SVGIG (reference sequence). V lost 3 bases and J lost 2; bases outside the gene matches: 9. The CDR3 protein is CAWRETGVGNYGYTF. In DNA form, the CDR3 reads TGTGCCTGGAGGGAAACAGGGGTCGGCAACTATGGCTACACCTTC.